The T cell receptor (beta chain) under discussion was sequenced for a study of blood T cell repertoires in COVID-19. Resolution of symptoms, clearance, or two negative PCRs was present in recovered Cohort 3 donors. Sequenced by immunoSEQ multiplex PCR; TCRdb stores in-frame clones only, minus some. The repertoire holds around 250,000 clones, roughly 85% seen once, with 1.5% to 2% in the top ten. The V segment lost 0 bases and the J segment 5 bases; nucleotides outside the gene matches: 9. Germline values: CDR1 SGDLS, CDR2 YYNGEE. The CDR3 length is 17 residues. Sequenced: PBMCs or T cells enriched from blood (not recorded which). This sequence joins TRBV9 and TRBJ2-2, with 8 bases aligning to TRBD1. The clonotype originates from a woman in her 50s who had recovered from COVID-19. The CDR3 DNA sequence: TGTGCCAGCAGCGTAGTAGGGCAGGGGGCGACGACCGGGGAGCTGTTTTTT. Amino acid sequence: CASSVVGQGATTGELFF.